This T cell receptor beta chain was observed in a study of blood T cells in healthy people across ages. There are a few counts of this clonotype. The use of a sample-barcoded 5' primer and a J-beta primer mix characterized a second PCR of roughly 7 to 11 cycles. TCRdb reprocessed the 5' RACE reads with MiXCR, giving one entry per CDR3 protein. The top ten hold about 21% of the sample, which has 1.8 million or so distinct CDR3 sequences, roughly two fifths seen once. There are 15 residues in the CDR3. The germline V gene encodes CDR1 MGHRA and CDR2 YSYEKL. Deletions cut 2 bases from V and 0 bases from J, with 10 bases between.

The source of this sequence is a human donor in good health. The chain is built from TRBV4-1 and TRBJ1-1, with D hard to call. The source material was blood. The CDR3: CASSQFVEMNTEAFF. Here the CDR3 DNA reads TGCGCCAGCAGCCAATTCGTGGAGATGAACACTGAAGCTTTCTTT.